This TCR beta chain was sequenced in a study of OX40 agonist ivuxolimab in advanced cancers. For the study at large: Patients were infused with ivuxolimab every 2 weeks at 0.01 to 10 mg/kg. A history of anti-PD-1, anti-PD-L1 or anti-CTLA-4 therapy was acceptable, and about 37% had some. Study conclusions and caveats: In the 0.1 to 3.0 mg/kg range, CD4+ and CD8+ blood T cells had expanded clonally by week 6.

V shed 4 bases and J 5 bases; nucleotides not matched to a gene: 3. The CDR3 runs 14 residues. Germline values: CDR1 SEHNR, CDR2 FQNEAQ (reference sequence). Some clones are missing from TCRdb's copy, which holds only in-frame ones; the method was immunoSEQ multiplex PCR. Of about 62,000 clones in the sample, about 88% were seen once. Notes on this clone: Its antigen remains unidentified.

The origin of this receptor is an adult with an advanced solid tumor such as melanoma, head and neck, liver or kidney cancer. The J gene is TRBJ2-2, the V gene TRBV7-9; 8 bases map to TRBD1. Material: CD4+ or CD8+ T cells sorted from blood, obtained in a trial of the OX40 agonist ivuxolimab. As DNA, the CDR3 is TGTGCCAGCAGCTACGGACAGGGTACCGGGGAGCTGTTTTTT. This codes for CASSYGQGTGELFF.